These 23 T cell receptor beta chains originate from one sample sequenced in a study of T-cell reconstitution after alpha-beta-depleted transplantation in children. Unique molecular identifiers were used to barcode this TCRbeta library. One entry per CDR3 protein results from TCRdb running MiXCR on the PCR reads. Of about 610,000 distinct CDR3 sequences listed, roughly a tenth are singletons. This specimen was PBMCs from the stem cell graft donor, taken from the stem cell graft. These receptors were taken from a human donor who donated a stem cell graft to a child with acute myeloid leukemia.

This clonotype was counted a few times. The CDR3 coding sequence is TGTGCCACCAGCAGAGATCGTGGGACAGAATACAATGAGCAGTTCTTC. Its translation is CATSRDRGTEYNEQFF. This sequence joins TRBV15 and TRBJ2-1; 7 nucleotides align to TRBD1. V gave up 0 bases and J gave up 4 bases; unmatched junction bases: 6. This CDR3 region has 16 residues. Germline CDR1 reads LNHNV; CDR2 reads YYDKDF (reference sequence).

This clonotype was found a few times. The chain has TRBV6-5 and TRBJ1-2, with D possibly TRBD1 on 6 matching bases. This CDR3 has 15 amino acids. Germline loops: CDR1 MNHEY, CDR2 SVGAGI. The ends were cut back, 8 bases at V and 3 bases at J, with 19 bases in the middle. The CDR3 loop reads CASGPDSRYYYGYTF. CDR3 coding DNA: TGTGCCAGCGGCCCGGACAGCCGATACTACTATGGCTACACCTTC.

This clonotype was seen at least ten times. The CDR3 protein is CASSKIAGGQADTQYF. The CDR3 coding sequence is TGTGCCAGCAGCAAAATAGCGGGAGGGCAAGCAGATACGCAGTATTTT. The rearrangement uses TRBV7-3 and TRBJ2-3, with 11 bases fitting TRBD2. V lost 5 bases and J lost 4; bases outside the gene matches: 8. The CDR3 totals 16 residues. In germline, CDR1 is SGHTA, CDR2 FQGTGA.

Only a few counts were recorded for this clonotype. The chain uses TRBV21-1 and TRBJ2-7; the table calls TRBD1, which could not be checked here. TRBV21-1 is an annotated pseudogene. CDR3 length: 15 amino acids. CDR3 sequence (DNA): TGTGCCAGCAGGGTGGGCGGAGTTTCCACCTACGAGCAGTACTTC. This gives the protein CASRVGGVSTYEQYF.

This chain uses TRBV10-2 with TRBJ2-1; D possibly corresponds to TRBD2 (5 bases). This CDR3 region has 12 residues. Germline V gene sequence: CDR1 WSHSY, CDR2 SAAADI. The V end was cut by 0 bases, the J end by 12 bases, with 9 bases between. The DNA of the CDR3 is TGCGCCAGCAGTGAGTCACCCGGGATGCAGTTCTTC. This sequence encodes CASSESPGMQFF.

J is TRBJ2-7 and V is TRBV7-4; D ambiguous. The germline V and J ends were trimmed by 1 base and 5 bases, with 21 bases remaining between them. The CDR3 covers 17 residues. From germline, CDR1 is SGHVT and CDR2 SQSDAQ. CDR3 nucleotide sequence: TGTGCCAGCAGCTTAGAAGGGAATTGTGGGTCTCCCCACGAGCAGTACTTC. It translates to CASSLEGNCGSPHEQYF.

This clonotype was detected ten times or more. The chain joins TRBV9 to TRBJ2-7; 14 bases fit TRBD2. V lost 4 bases to trimming and J lost 6 bases; unmatched junction nucleotides: 9. Germline CDR1 reads SGDLS; CDR2 reads YYNGEE. The CDR3 runs to 16 residues. CDR3 sequence reads: CASSPQGLAGVSEQYF. The CDR3 DNA sequence: TGTGCCAGCAGCCCCCAGGGACTAGCGGGAGTCTCCGAGCAGTACTTC. Variable domain in full (rest from reference TRBV9 and TRBJ2-7): DSGVTQTPKHLITATGQRVTLRCSPRSGDLSVYWYQQSLDQGLQFLIQYYNGEERAKGNILERFSAQQFPDLHSELNLSSLELGDSALYFCASSPQGLAGVSEQYFGPGTRLTVT.

The table lists this clonotype with many counts. The chain has TRBV7-6 and TRBJ2-1, with 11 bases identical to TRBD2. The germline V gene has CDR1 SGHVS and CDR2 FNYEAQ. CDR3 length: 16 residues. Trimming at V came to 4 bases and at J to 5 bases, leaving 7 bases not matched to a gene. The CDR3, as DNA: TGTGCCAGCAGCTCCTTTACTAGCGGGAGTAACAATGAGCAGTTCTTC. Encoded protein: CASSSFTSGSNNEQFF.

This sequence joins TRBV6-1 and TRBJ2-5, with TRBD1 as a possible D gene (6 bases). This CDR3 is 15 amino acids long. CDR1 MNHNS and CDR2 SASEGT come from the germline V gene. V was pared by 3 bases and J by 5 bases, with 16 bases between. DNA for the CDR3: TGTGCCAGCAGTGACCTTCAGGGGCTGATGGAGACCCAGTACTTC. Protein: CASSDLQGLMETQYF.

This clonotype occurred a few times. This rearrangement joins TRBV5-1 to TRBJ1-1, with TRBD1 as a possible D gene (5 bases). V was trimmed by 4 bases and J by 0 bases, leaving 16 bases between them. From germline, CDR1 is SGHRS and CDR2 YFSETQ. The CDR3 loop spans 16 amino acids. The CDR3 region has the DNA TGCGCCAGCAGCCCCCGGAGGGGATTCATGAACACTGAAGCTTTCTTT. Translated: CASSPRRGFMNTEAFF.

This clonotype was found a few times. This chain connects TRBV6-5 to TRBJ2-1; D ambiguous. This CDR3 is built from 13 residues. Trimming took 4 bases from V and 9 from J, leaving 13 bases between them. The germline V gene has CDR1 MNHEY and CDR2 SVGAGI. CDR3: CASSSQLRSEQFF. The CDR3 coding sequence is TGTGCCAGCAGTTCCCAACTCCGTAGTGAGCAGTTCTTC.

This clonotype occurred a few times. V and J are TRBV20-1 and TRBJ2-3; D is unresolved. This CDR3 has 11 amino acids. Germline CDR1 and CDR2: DFQATT and SNEGSKA (reference sequence). V was trimmed by 4 bases and J by 3 bases, leaving 5 bases between them. DNA for the CDR3: TGCAGTGCTAAACGGACAGATACGCAGTATTTT. Protein: CSAKRTDTQYF.

This chain uses TRBV4-3 with TRBJ1-5; 7 nucleotides line up with TRBD1. CDR1 LGHNA and CDR2 YSLEER come from the germline V gene. The CDR3 extends over 14 amino acids. The junction had 1 base not matched to a gene; V was cut back by 1 base and J by 4 bases. DNA for the CDR3: TGCGCCAGCAGCCAAGGGGGACAGAATCAGCCCCAGCATTTT. Protein: CASSQGGQNQPQHF.

This clonotype has only a few counts. The J gene is TRBJ2-2, the V gene TRBV6-5; 11 bases are a match to TRBD2. Germline V gives CDR1 MNHEY, CDR2 SVGAGI. The CDR3 is 17 residues long. V shed 1 base, J shed 1 base, and the junction held 2 bases outside the gene matches. The CDR3 nucleotides are TGTGCCAGCAGTTACTTTGGGACTAGCGGGAACACCGGGGAGCTGTTTTTT. Translation gives CASSYFGTSGNTGELFF.

This clonotype was seen repeatedly, ten times or more. The chain combines TRBV29-1 with TRBJ2-1; possible D gene TRBD2, 6 bases. Trimming left V 7 bases short and J 5 bases short, with 15 bases between. The CDR3 extends over 13 amino acids. From germline, CDR1 is SQVTM and CDR2 ANQGSEA. CDR3 in amino acids: CSARSTSHNEQFF. The CDR3 DNA reads as TGCAGCGCCAGATCGACTAGTCACAATGAGCAGTTCTTC.

This clonotype came up a few times. The CDR3 here is CASSTQLLGNEQFF. CDR3 sequence (DNA): TGTGCCAGCAGCACGCAGCTTCTAGGCAATGAGCAGTTCTTC. V usage is TRBV6-2 or TRBV6-3 and J usage is TRBJ2-1; no clear D gene. V was trimmed by 6 bases and J by 6 bases, leaving 15 bases between them. The CDR3 has 14 amino acids. The germline V gene has CDR1 MNHEY and CDR2 SVGEGT.

This clonotype has a count of ten or more. The chain uses TRBV20-1 and TRBJ2-3; TRBD2 aligns across 7 bases. The CDR3 sequence is 15 residues long. The ends lost 0 bases at V and 5 bases at J; junction bases unmatched: 8. The germline CDR1 and CDR2 sequences are DFQATT and SNEGSKA (reference sequence). CDR3 coding DNA: TGCAGTGCTAGAGATTGGGGGAGGGCCTTAGATACGCAGTATTTT. Its translation: CSARDWGRALDTQYF.

This clonotype was seen more than once but under ten times. The gene calls are TRBV6-4 and TRBJ1-1; D gene ambiguous. CDR3 length: 11 residues. Trimming shortened V by 7 bases and J by 6 bases, and 9 bases separated the two germline ends. CDR1 is MRHNA, CDR2 SNTAGT, per germline. CDR3 sequence reads: CASTGVPEAFF. In nucleotides, the CDR3 is TGTGCCAGCACCGGAGTTCCTGAAGCTTTCTTT.

This clonotype has just a few counts. The chain has TRBV6-1 and TRBJ2-1; 14 nucleotides align to TRBD2. V was pared by 7 bases and J by 7 bases, with 12 bases of the junction left unmatched. Germline V gene data show CDR1 as MNHNS and CDR2 as SASEGT. The CDR3 sequence is 17 residues long. The CDR3, as DNA: TGTGCCAGCACCCGGGGACTAGCGGGAGCCCGGAGGAATGAGCAGTTCTTC. Protein product: CASTRGLAGARRNEQFF.

This clonotype was recorded many times. V gene TRBV12-3 or TRBV12-4 combines with J gene TRBJ1-3; D ambiguous. This CDR3 is 14 amino acids long. V shed 5 bases and J shed 0 bases, with 8 bases lying between them. The CDR3 nucleotides read TGTGCCAGCAGTGGGAGTAGCTCTGGAAACACCATATATTTT. Residues: CASSGSSSGNTIYF.

This sequence joins TRBV7-8 and TRBJ2-7; 11 nucleotides line up with TRBD2. V lost 1 base and J lost 3; bases outside the gene matches: 14. Germline V lookup: CDR1 SGHVS, CDR2 FQNEAQ. CDR3 length equals 19 residues. As DNA, the CDR3 is TGTGCCAGCAGCTTAGTTGGGCTAGCGGGAGGTTCGCAATTCTACGAGCAGTACTTC. Amino acid sequence: CASSLVGLAGGSQFYEQYF.

This clonotype was counted between two and nine times. The chain links TRBV28 to TRBJ2-1, with 7 bases that match TRBD2. V lost 9 bases to trimming and J lost 2 bases; unmatched junction nucleotides: 4. This CDR3 has 13 amino acids. CDR1 and CDR2 from the germline V gene are MDHEN and SYDVKM. The CDR3 reads CASMAGAYNEQFF. In DNA, the CDR3 is TGTGCCAGTATGGCGGGAGCCTACAATGAGCAGTTCTTC.

This clonotype has ten or more counts. The chain has TRBV21-1 and TRBJ2-1; the D call in the table, TRBD2, was not verified against the DNA. TRBV21-1 is listed as a pseudogene. CDR3 size: 17 residues. CDR3 bases: TGTGCCAGCAGCCCAGCGGCGGGAGGAGAGGTCCTCGATGAGCAGTTCTTC. Its protein product is CASSPAAGGEVLDEQFF.